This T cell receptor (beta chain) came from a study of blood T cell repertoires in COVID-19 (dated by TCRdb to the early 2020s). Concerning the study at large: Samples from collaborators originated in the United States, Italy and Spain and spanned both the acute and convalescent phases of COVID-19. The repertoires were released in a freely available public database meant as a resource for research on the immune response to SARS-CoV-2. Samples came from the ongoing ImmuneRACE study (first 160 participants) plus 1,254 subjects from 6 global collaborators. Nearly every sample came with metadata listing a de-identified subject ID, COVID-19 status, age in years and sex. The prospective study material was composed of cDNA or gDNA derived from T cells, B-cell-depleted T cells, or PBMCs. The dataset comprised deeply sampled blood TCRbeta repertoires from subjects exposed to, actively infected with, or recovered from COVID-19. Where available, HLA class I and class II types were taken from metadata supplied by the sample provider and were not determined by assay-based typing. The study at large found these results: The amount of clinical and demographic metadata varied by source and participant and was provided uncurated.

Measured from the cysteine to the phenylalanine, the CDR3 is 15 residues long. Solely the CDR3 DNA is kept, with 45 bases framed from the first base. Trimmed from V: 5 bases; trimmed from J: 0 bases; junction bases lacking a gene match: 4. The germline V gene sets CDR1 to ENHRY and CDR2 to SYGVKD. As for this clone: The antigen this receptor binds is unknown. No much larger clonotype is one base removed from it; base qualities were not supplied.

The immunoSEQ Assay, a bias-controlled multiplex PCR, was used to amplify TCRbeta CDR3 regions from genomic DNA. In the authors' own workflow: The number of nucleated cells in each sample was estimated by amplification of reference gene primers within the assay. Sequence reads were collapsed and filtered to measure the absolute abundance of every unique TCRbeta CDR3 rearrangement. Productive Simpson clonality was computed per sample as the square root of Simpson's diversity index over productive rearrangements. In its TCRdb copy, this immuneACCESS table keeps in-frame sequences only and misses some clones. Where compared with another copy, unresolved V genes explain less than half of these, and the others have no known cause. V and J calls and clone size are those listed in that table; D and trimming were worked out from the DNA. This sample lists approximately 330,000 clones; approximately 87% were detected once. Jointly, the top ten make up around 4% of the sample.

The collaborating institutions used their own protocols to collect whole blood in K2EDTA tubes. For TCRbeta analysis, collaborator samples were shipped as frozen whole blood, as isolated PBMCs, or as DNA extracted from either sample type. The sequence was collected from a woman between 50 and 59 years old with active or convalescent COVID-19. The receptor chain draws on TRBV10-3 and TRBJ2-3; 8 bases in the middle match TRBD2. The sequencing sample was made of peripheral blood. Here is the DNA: TGTGCCATCAGTCGAGCGGGAGCTAGCACAGATACGCAGTATTTT. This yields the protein CAISRAGASTDTQYF.